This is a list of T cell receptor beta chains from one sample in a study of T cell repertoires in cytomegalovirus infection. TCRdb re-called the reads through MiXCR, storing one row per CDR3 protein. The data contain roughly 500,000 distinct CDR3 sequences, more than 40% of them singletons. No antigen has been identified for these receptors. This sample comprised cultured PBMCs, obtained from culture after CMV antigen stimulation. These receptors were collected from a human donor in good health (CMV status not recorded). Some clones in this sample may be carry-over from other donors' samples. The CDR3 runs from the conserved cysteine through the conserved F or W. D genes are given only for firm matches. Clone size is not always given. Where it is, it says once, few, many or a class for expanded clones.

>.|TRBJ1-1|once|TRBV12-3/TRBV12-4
CASSHGWAEAFF
TGTGCCAGCAGTCACGGGTGGGCTGAAGCTTTCTTT
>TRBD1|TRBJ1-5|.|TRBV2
CASSDWGQGFQPQHF
TGTGCCAGCAGTGATTGGGGACAGGGGTTTCAGCCCCAGCATTTT
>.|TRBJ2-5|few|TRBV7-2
CASSQGGKQETQYF
TGTGCCAGCAGCCAGGGGGGAAAACAAGAGACCCAGTACTTC
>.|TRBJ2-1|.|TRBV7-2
CASSPRSGPNSYNEQFF
TGTGCCAGCAGCCCCCGCAGCGGACCGAACTCCTACAATGAGCAGTTCTTC
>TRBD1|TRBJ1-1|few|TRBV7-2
CASSLAGTGGSGTFF
TGTGCCAGCAGCTTAGCCGGGACAGGGGGATCCGGGACTTTCTTT
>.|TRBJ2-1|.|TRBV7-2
CASSTVGSTYNEQFF
TGTGCCAGCAGCACGGTGGGGTCCACCTACAATGAGCAGTTCTTC
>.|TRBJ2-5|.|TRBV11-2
CASSWGGLAETQYF
TGTGCCAGCAGTTGGGGGGGGCTTGCAGAGACCCAGTACTTC
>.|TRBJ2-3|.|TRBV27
CASNRGKGTDTQYF
TGTGCCAGCAACCGGGGGAAGGGGACAGATACGCAGTATTTT
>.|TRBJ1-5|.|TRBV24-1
CASERRRSNQPQHF
TGTGCCAGTGAGCGGCGGCGGAGCAATCAGCCCCAGCATTTT
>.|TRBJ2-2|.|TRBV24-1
CATSDWTPRAINTGELFF
TGTGCCACCAGTGATTGGACTCCCCGGGCCATCAACACCGGGGAGCTGTTTTTT
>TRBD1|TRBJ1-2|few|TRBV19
CASSIDRGPNYGYTF
TGTGCCAGTAGTATCGACAGGGGTCCCAACTATGGCTACACCTTC
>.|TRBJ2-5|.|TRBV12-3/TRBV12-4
CASRKGAIETQYF
TGTGCCAGCAGGAAAGGGGCGATAGAGACCCAGTACTTC
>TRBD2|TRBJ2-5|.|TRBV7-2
CASSLWSGRETQYF
TGTGCCAGCAGCTTATGGAGCGGGAGGGAGACCCAGTACTTC
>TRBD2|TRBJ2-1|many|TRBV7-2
CASSFLGGLAGGNEQFF
TGTGCCAGCAGCTTTTTGGGGGGCCTAGCGGGGGGGAATGAGCAGTTCTTC
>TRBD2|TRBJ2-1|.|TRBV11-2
CASSLGLAPYNEQFF
TGCGCCAGCAGCCTTGGACTAGCCCCCTACAATGAGCAGTTCTTC
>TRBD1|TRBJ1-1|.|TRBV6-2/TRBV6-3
CASRRQGVNTEAFF
TGTGCCAGCAGACGACAGGGAGTAAACACTGAAGCTTTCTTT
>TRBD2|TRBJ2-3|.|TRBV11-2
CASSLVTPTSGASTDTQYF
TGTGCCAGCAGCTTAGTTACTCCGACTAGCGGAGCTAGCACAGATACGCAGTATTTT
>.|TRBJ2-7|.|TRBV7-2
CASSPRQLPYEQYF
TGTGCCAGCAGCCCGCGACAGCTCCCCTACGAGCAGTACTTC